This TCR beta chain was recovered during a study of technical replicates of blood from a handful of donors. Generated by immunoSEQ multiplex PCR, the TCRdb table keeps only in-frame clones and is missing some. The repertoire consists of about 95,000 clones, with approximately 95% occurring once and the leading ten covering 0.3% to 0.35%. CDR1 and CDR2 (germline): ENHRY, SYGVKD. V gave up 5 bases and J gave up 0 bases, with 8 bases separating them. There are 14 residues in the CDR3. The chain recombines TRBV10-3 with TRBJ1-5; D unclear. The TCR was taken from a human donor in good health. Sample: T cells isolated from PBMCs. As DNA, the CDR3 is TGTGCCATCAGTCAGGAAACTAGCAATCAGCCCCAGCATTTT. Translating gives CAISQETSNQPQHF.